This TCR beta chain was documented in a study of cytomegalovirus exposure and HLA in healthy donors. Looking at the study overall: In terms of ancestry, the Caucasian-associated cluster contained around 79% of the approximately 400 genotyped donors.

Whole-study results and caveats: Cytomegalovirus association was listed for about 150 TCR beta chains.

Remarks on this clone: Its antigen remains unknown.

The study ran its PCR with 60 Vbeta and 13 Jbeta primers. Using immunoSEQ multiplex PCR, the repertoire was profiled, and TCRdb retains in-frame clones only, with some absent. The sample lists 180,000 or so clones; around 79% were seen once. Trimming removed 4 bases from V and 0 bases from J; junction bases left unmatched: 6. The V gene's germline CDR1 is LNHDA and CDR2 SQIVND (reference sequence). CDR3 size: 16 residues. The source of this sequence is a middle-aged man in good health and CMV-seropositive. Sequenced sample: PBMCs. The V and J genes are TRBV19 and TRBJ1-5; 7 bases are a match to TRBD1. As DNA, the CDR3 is TGTGCCAGTAGTAGGGGGACAGTTAATAGCAATCAGCCCCAGCATTTT. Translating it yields CASSRGTVNSNQPQHF.